Sequencing of this T cell receptor beta chain was carried out in a study of shared clonotypes between healthy human individuals. Overall study findings and caveats: Naive subsets usually exceeded memory subsets in estimated richness. Around 4.7% was the fraction of naive CD4 clonotypes found shared across four donors.

This clone was found once. Its cognate antigen is unknown. This table comes from immunoSEQ multiplex PCR, and its TCRdb copy is limited to in-frame clones, with some not included. The profile shows about 2.3 million clones, around 93% of them singletons. The origin of this receptor is a man younger than 35 in good health. Some clones in this sample may be carry-over from other donors' samples. The sequencing sample was made of naive CD4+ T cells from PBMCs. Subset defined: CD45RA+ positively selected.

CDR3 nucleotides: TGTGCCAGCAGGACAGGGTCCCTTGCAACTAATGAAAAACTGTTTTTT. Protein product: CASRTGSLATNEKLFF. J is TRBJ1-4 and V is TRBV2; 7 nucleotides agree with TRBD1. The junction had 7 bases not matched to a gene; V was cut back by 6 bases and J by 0 bases. The CDR3 is made up of 16 amino acids. Per the germline V gene, CDR1 is SNHLY and CDR2 is FYNNEI.